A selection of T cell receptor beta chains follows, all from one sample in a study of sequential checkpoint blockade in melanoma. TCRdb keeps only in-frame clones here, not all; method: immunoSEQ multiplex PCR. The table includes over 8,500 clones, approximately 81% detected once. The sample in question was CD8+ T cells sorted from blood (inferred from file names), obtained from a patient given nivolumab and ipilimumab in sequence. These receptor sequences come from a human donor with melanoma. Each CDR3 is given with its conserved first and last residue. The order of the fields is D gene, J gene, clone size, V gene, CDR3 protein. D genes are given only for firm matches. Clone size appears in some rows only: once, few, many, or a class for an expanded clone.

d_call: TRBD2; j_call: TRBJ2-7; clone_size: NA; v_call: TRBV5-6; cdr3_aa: CASSLPTSGGPYEQYF
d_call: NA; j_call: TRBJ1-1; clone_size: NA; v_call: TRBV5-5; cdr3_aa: CASSLLKDFPNTEAFF
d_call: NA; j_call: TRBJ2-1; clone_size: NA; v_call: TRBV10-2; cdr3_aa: CASSDSTIPQFF
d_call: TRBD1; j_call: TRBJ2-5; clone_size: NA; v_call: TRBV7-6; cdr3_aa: CASSPGQGKETQYF
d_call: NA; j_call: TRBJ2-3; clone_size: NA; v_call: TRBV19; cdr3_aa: CASEAGDTQYF
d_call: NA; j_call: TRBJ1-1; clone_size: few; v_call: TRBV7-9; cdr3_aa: CASSSDSFGTEAFF
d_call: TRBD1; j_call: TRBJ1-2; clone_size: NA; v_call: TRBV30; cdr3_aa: CAWPLQGTNYGYTF
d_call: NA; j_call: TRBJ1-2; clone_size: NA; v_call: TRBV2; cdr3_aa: CASSVAYRVANYGYTF
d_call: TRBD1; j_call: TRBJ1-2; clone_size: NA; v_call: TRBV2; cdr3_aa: CASIPRDSLNYGYTF
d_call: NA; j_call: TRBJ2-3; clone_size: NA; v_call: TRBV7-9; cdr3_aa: CASSLTRDTDTQYF
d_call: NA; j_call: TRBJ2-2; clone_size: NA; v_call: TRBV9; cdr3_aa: CASSASSAGAGELFF
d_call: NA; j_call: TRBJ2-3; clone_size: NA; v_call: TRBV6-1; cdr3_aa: CASSEDSSTDTQYF
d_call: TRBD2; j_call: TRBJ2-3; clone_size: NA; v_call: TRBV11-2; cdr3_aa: CASSLVPLAGTTDTQYF
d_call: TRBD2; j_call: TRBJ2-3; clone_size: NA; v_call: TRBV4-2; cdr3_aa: CASSQESATSGGVADTQYF
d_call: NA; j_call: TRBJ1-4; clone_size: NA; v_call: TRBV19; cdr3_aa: CASSSRGGTNEKLFF
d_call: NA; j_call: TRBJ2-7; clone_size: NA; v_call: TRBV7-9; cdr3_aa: CASSDNWGGEQYF
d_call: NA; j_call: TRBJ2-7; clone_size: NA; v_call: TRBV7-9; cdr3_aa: CASSLVQLPYEQYF
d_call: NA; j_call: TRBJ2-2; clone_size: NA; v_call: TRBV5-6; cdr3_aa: CASSWGSGLGTGELFF
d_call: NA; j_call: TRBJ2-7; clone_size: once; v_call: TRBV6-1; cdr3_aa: CASSDRVSYEQYF
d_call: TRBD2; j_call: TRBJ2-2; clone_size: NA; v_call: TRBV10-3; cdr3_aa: CAISESGTSVTGELFF
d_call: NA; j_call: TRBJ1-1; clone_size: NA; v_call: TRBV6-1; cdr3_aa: CASSGRSLGDTEAFF
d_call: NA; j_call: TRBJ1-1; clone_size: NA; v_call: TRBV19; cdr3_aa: CASSPSPANTEAFF
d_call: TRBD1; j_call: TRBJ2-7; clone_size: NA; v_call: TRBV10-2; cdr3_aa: CASRDRAQDYEQYF
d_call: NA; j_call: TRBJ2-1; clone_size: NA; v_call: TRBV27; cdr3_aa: CASSFRPQSYNEQFF
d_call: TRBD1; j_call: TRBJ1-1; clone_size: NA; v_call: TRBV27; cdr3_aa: CASSLGGQGIMNTEAFF
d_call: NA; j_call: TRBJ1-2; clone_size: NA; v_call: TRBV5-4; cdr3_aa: CASSGTGFSNYGYTF
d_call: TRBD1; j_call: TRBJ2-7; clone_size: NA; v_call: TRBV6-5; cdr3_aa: CASSYWGTGHYEQYF
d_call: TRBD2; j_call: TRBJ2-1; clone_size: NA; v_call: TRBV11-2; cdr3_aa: CASSLGYMGLAGVNEQFF